This TCR beta chain was recorded in a study of cytomegalovirus exposure and HLA in healthy donors. The PCR contained 60 Vbeta and 13 Jbeta primers. Using immunoSEQ multiplex PCR, the repertoire was profiled, and TCRdb retains in-frame clones only, with some absent. Altogether 100,000 to 150,000 clones are present, about 80% being singletons, with the ten largest covering 2.7%. V dropped 1 base and J dropped 1; count of bases not matched to a gene: 6. Germline V lookup: CDR1 LGHNT, CDR2 FRNRAP. The CDR3 has 19 residues. The sequence derives from a boy aged 2 to 9 in good health and CMV-seronegative. The chain links TRBV12-5 to TRBJ2-1; 14 nucleotides line up with TRBD2. Sample: PBMCs. The CDR3 sequence is CASGLGLAGGPRSYNEQFF. The CDR3 DNA sequence: TGTGCTAGTGGTTTGGGACTAGCGGGGGGGCCGAGATCCTACAATGAGCAGTTCTTC.